Included here is one T cell receptor (beta chain) sequence, with context. This entry belongs to a study of cytomegalovirus exposure and HLA in healthy donors. Primers included in the PCR were 60 Vbeta and 13 Jbeta primers. TCRdb's table, derived via immunoSEQ multiplex PCR, lists solely in-frame clones and lacks some. The sample has roughly 190,000 clones, about four fifths seen once; the top ten hold roughly 1.4%. The source is a girl under 18 in good health and CMV-seropositive. The material sequenced was PBMCs.

The CDR3 nucleotides are TGTGCCAGCAGTTACCCCACCAGACTGAGAGATACGCAGTATTTT. Its translation: CASSYPTRLRDTQYF. The chain combines TRBV6-7 with TRBJ2-3; D is ambiguous. TRBV6-7 is assigned to the ORF class and has an uncertain function. This CDR3 is 15 amino acids long. V was pared by 2 bases and J by 5 bases, with 14 bases between.